The rows below give T cell receptor beta chains drawn from one sample of a study of blood T cells in healthy people across ages. TCRdb reanalysed the 5' RACE reads using MiXCR and keeps one entry per CDR3 protein. Here the sample spans 730,000 or so distinct CDR3 sequences, roughly 43% being singletons. The sample taken for sequencing was blood. These receptors came from an older woman in good health. Both conserved end residues are part of each CDR3. The order of the fields is J gene, V gene, CDR3 protein.

j_gene: TRBJ2-2; v_gene: TRBV7-9; CDR3aa: CASRSDTNTGELFF
j_gene: TRBJ1-1; v_gene: TRBV20-1; CDR3aa: CSAYRQGMENTEAFF
j_gene: TRBJ1-3; v_gene: TRBV7-2; CDR3aa: CASSLAVAPGNTIYF
j_gene: -; v_gene: TRBV3-1; CDR3aa: CASSHSRLAGSYEQYF
j_gene: TRBJ1-2; v_gene: TRBV10-3; CDR3aa: CAIRDPWTAANYGYTF
j_gene: TRBJ1-6; v_gene: TRBV3-1; CDR3aa: CASSQGGTGNSPLHF
j_gene: TRBJ2-4; v_gene: TRBV3-1; CDR3aa: CASSQGQLAKNIQYF
j_gene: TRBJ2-7; v_gene: TRBV4-2; CDR3aa: CASSQVAGTSYEQYF
j_gene: TRBJ2-1; v_gene: TRBV24-1; CDR3aa: CATSRRGSYNEQFF
j_gene: TRBJ1-5; v_gene: TRBV2; CDR3aa: CASSEQGSGQPQHF
j_gene: TRBJ2-5; v_gene: TRBV20-1; CDR3aa: CSARDEGTGETQYF
j_gene: TRBJ1-2; v_gene: TRBV10-3; CDR3aa: CAISDGPGGYTF
j_gene: TRBJ2-7; v_gene: TRBV7-7; CDR3aa: CASSRTDRGLGEQYF
j_gene: TRBJ2-1; v_gene: TRBV29-1; CDR3aa: CSVAGQLYNEQFF
j_gene: TRBJ2-6; v_gene: TRBV12-3/TRBV12-4; CDR3aa: CASRATSGANVLTF
j_gene: TRBJ2-3; v_gene: TRBV20-1; CDR3aa: CSARLAGVGDTQYF
j_gene: TRBJ2-1; v_gene: TRBV5-3; CDR3aa: CARSSPAGGFDEQFF
j_gene: -; v_gene: TRBV20-1; CDR3aa: CSARGPSGDLYEQYF
j_gene: TRBJ2-1; v_gene: TRBV7-3; CDR3aa: CASSGVGDYSYNEQFF
j_gene: TRBJ2-3; v_gene: TRBV6-6; CDR3aa: CAGSDWRGGTDTQYF
j_gene: TRBJ2-5; v_gene: TRBV10-1; CDR3aa: CASSESAGGRVQYF
j_gene: TRBJ2-1; v_gene: TRBV27; CDR3aa: CASSQGGSLNEQFF
j_gene: TRBJ2-1; v_gene: TRBV12-3/TRBV12-4; CDR3aa: CASSFWPLRGWDEQFF
j_gene: TRBJ1-2; v_gene: TRBV19; CDR3aa: CASSIPGTGGLNYGYTF
j_gene: TRBJ1-2; v_gene: TRBV5-6; CDR3aa: CATSQGLGNYGYTF
j_gene: TRBJ2-5; v_gene: TRBV7-2; CDR3aa: CASSPTSGGSETQYF
j_gene: TRBJ2-1; v_gene: TRBV6-2/TRBV6-3; CDR3aa: CASRWGLTSSYNEQFF
j_gene: TRBJ1-5; v_gene: TRBV6-2/TRBV6-3; CDR3aa: CASRPQQGWSNQPQHF
j_gene: TRBJ2-7; v_gene: TRBV10-2; CDR3aa: CASSERQYEQYF
j_gene: TRBJ2-3; v_gene: TRBV18; CDR3aa: CANSPLAGNTDTQYF
j_gene: TRBJ1-2; v_gene: TRBV21-1; CDR3aa: CASSNEGHLNYGYTF
j_gene: TRBJ2-5; v_gene: TRBV29-1; CDR3aa: CSVERSEETQYF
j_gene: TRBJ2-3; v_gene: TRBV10-3; CDR3aa: CAISEGRAGTDTQYF
j_gene: TRBJ2-1; v_gene: TRBV20-1; CDR3aa: CSARQGAASSYNEQFF
j_gene: TRBJ1-2; v_gene: TRBV28; CDR3aa: CASSLMGSYGYTF